These 27 T cell receptor beta chains share one sample of origin, sequenced in a study of T cells in Graves' hyperthyroidism and ophthalmopathy. Amplified regions were TCR beta CDR3 sequences from RNA transcripts. HTBI primers were the set used in a first-round RT-PCR of the TCR CDR3. Each CDR3 protein is one row after TCRdb ran MiXCR on the multiplex PCR reads. This sample has under 400,000 distinct CDR3 sequences, with less than 15% found just once. The specimen sequenced was blood. The receptors were gathered from a woman between 18 and 29 years old with Graves' hyperthyroidism.

This clonotype was counted at least ten times. V usage is TRBV12-3 or TRBV12-4 and J usage is TRBJ2-7; no clear D gene. V gave up 2 bases and J gave up 3 bases, with 11 bases separating them. There are 14 residues in the CDR3. Written as DNA, the CDR3 is TGTGCCAGCAGTTTATACCCGGCTAACTACGAGCAGTACTTC. Its protein is CASSLYPANYEQYF.

In its sample, this clonotype was seen a few times. The CDR3 sequence: CAWCRAFYNSPLHF. In DNA form, the CDR3 reads TGTGCCTGGTGCAGGGCCTTTTATAATTCACCCCTCCACTTT. V gene TRBV30 combines with J gene TRBJ1-6; maybe TRBD1 (5 bases). Germline V gene data show CDR1 as GTSNPN and CDR2 as SVGIG (reference sequence). V was trimmed by 5 bases and J by 4 bases, leaving 12 bases between them. The CDR3 has 14 amino acids.

About this clonotype itself: Germline is not matched at one junction end, which may reflect a read error. The chain recombines TRBV6-1 with TRBJ2-1; TRBD2 matches 12 bases. The CDR3 contains 17 residues. Germline V CDR1 and CDR2: MNHNS, SASEGT. The CDR3 spells CASSLTSGRQSYDEQFF. The DNA of the CDR3 is TGTGCCAGCAGTTTGACTAGCGGGAGACAATCCTACGATGAGCAGTTCTTC.

This clonotype was seen repeatedly, ten times or more. The chain employs TRBV18 and TRBJ2-5; D is undetermined. Germline loops: CDR1 KGHSH, CDR2 LQKENI. V was shortened by 0 bases and J by 3 bases, with 11 bases between the two germline ends. There are 15 residues in the CDR3. This chain's CDR3 is CASSPPSRPEETQYF. CDR3 in DNA: TGTGCCAGCTCACCACCGTCACGGCCAGAAGAGACCCAGTACTTC.

The chain couples TRBV24-1 to TRBJ1-2, with TRBD1 as a possible D gene (6 bases). The CDR3 covers 13 residues. Germline assignment: CDR1 KGHDR and CDR2 SFDVKD. V was shortened by 4 bases and J by 6 bases, with 11 bases between the two germline ends. The CDR3 DNA sequence: TGTGCCACCAGTGAACAGGGTGCAAATGGCTACACCTTC. Translation: CATSEQGANGYTF.

Ten or more counts support this clonotype. This chain links TRBV28 with TRBJ2-7; 9 bases are shared with TRBD2. The CDR3 contains 14 residues. V gave up 10 bases and J gave up 1 base; unmatched junction bases: 8. Germline V lookup: CDR1 MDHEN, CDR2 SYDVKM. The CDR3 spells CAISSGRSSYEQYF. CDR3 DNA sequence: TGTGCCATCTCAAGCGGGAGGTCGTCCTACGAGCAGTACTTC.

This clonotype was recorded many times. V usage is TRBV28 and J usage is TRBJ1-2; possibly TRBD1 for D (5 bases). CDR3 size: 12 residues. Germline V gene sequence: CDR1 MDHEN, CDR2 SYDVKM. The V and J ends lost 7 bases and 8 bases respectively, with 14 bases between them. CDR3 sequence: CASNLRQTGYTF. The CDR3 DNA reads as TGTGCCAGCAACTTGAGACAGACCGGCTACACCTTC.

The CDR3 reads CASSQDLSITDTQYF. The CDR3 DNA follows: TGTGCCAGCAGTCAAGACCTGTCGATCACAGATACGCAGTATTTT. V is TRBV7-2 and J is TRBJ2-3; no firm D call. V lost 6 bases and J 2 bases, leaving 15 bases between the germline ends. Germline-derived CDR1 and CDR2 are SGHTA and FQGNSA. The CDR3 has 15 residues.

This clonotype was detected many times. This chain joins TRBV2 and TRBJ1-1; D unresolved. The V and J ends lost 4 bases and 5 bases respectively, with 17 bases between them. CDR1 is SNHLY, CDR2 FYNNEI, per germline. The CDR3 length is 15 residues. In DNA, the CDR3 is TGTGCCAGCAGTGCCCCCCTTATAGAGAAAACTGAAGCTTTCTTT. Its protein is CASSAPLIEKTEAFF. Combining the CDR3 with reference TRBV2 and TRBJ1-1 gives the whole variable domain EPEVTQTPSHQVTQMGQEVILRCVPISNHLYFYWYRQILGQKVEFLVSFYNNEISEKSEIFDDQFSVERPDGSNFTLKIRSTKLEDSAMYFCASSAPLIEKTEAFFGQGTRLTVV.

This clonotype was recorded a few times. The chain couples TRBV19 to TRBJ1-1; D might be TRBD1 (5 bases). The CDR3 is made up of 13 amino acids. The germline V gene encodes CDR1 LNHDA and CDR2 SQIVND (reference sequence). V dropped 1 base and J dropped 4 bases, with 7 bases sitting between them. The DNA of the CDR3 is TGTGCCAGTAGTATAGGAGGGGCCACTGAAGCTTTCTTT. It specifies CASSIGGATEAFF.

The table lists this clonotype with many counts. V is TRBV7-3 and J is TRBJ2-7; D gene uncertain. From germline, CDR1 is SGHTA and CDR2 FQGTGA. V was shortened by 5 bases and J by 5 bases, with 19 bases between the two germline ends. The CDR3 loop spans 15 amino acids. The CDR3 sequence is CASSPTEGFLHEQYF. DNA of the CDR3: TGTGCCAGCAGCCCCACTGAAGGATTCCTTCACGAGCAGTACTTC.

This clonotype was seen ten or more times. This chain uses TRBV6-1 with TRBJ1-1; unclear D gene. CDR1 and CDR2 from the germline V gene are MNHNS and SASEGT. The CDR3 is made up of 14 amino acids. V lost 3 bases to trimming and J lost 4 bases, with 12 bases between them. CDR3 bases: TGTGCCAGCAGTGACGACGGAGAAATCACTGAAGCTTTCTTT. Its protein product is CASSDDGEITEAFF.

This clonotype appeared many times. The chain recombines TRBV28 with TRBJ2-7; D possibly corresponds to TRBD1 (6 bases). Trimming stripped 5 bases from V and 2 bases from J, with 13 bases between. The CDR3 spans 14 residues. The germline CDR1 and CDR2 sequences are MDHEN and SYDVKM. The CDR3 coding sequence is TGTGCCAGCAGTCCTCGGACAGTCACCTACGAGCAGTACTTC. Translating gives CASSPRTVTYEQYF.

There are a few counts of this clonotype. The rearrangement links TRBV5-4 to TRBJ1-1, with D perhaps matching TRBD1 (6 bases). V was trimmed by 4 bases and J by 5 bases, leaving 18 bases between them. From germline, CDR1 is SGHNT and CDR2 YYREEE (reference sequence). There are 15 residues in the CDR3. Written as DNA, the CDR3 is TGTGCCAGCAGCACGACAGGCAAACGAAGGACTGAAGCTTTCTTT. This sequence encodes CASSTTGKRRTEAFF.

This clonotype was observed at least ten times. The V and J genes are TRBV11-2 and TRBJ2-2; 14 bases fit TRBD2. J was trimmed by 4 bases and V by 7 bases; bases with no gene match: 11. The CDR3 extends over 18 amino acids. Germline V CDR1 and CDR2: SGHAT, FQNNGV. CDR3 DNA sequence: TGTGCCAGCATTAGACTAGCGGGAGGGCCGATCGGCACCGGGGAGCTGTTTTTT. It specifies CASIRLAGGPIGTGELFF.

In this sample, this clonotype turned up many times. V usage is TRBV4-3 and J usage is TRBJ2-3; 7 bases agree with TRBD1. CDR1 is LGHNA and CDR2 is YSLEER in the germline V gene. V dropped 0 bases and J dropped 4; count of bases not matched to a gene: 4. The CDR3 contains 15 residues. The CDR3 DNA follows: TGCGCCAGCAGCCAAGAAGGGACAGAGGCAGATACGCAGTATTTT. Its translation is CASSQEGTEADTQYF.

The chain has TRBV27 and TRBJ2-2; TRBD1 matches at 7 bases. This CDR3 spans 15 amino acids. Germline trimming cut 3 bases from V and 4 bases from J; bases unmatched to any gene: 5. The V gene's germline CDR1 is MNHEY and CDR2 SMNVEV (reference sequence). In DNA, the CDR3 is TGTGCCAGCAGTTTCCGGGACAGAGCCACCGGGGAGCTGTTTTTT. Encoded protein: CASSFRDRATGELFF.

This clonotype was observed at least ten times. The chain joins TRBV7-9 to TRBJ2-3; 8 nucleotides match TRBD2. The CDR3 sequence is 15 residues long. The V and J ends lost 8 bases and 3 bases, in that order; junction bases with no gene match: 10. Looked up from germline, CDR1 is SEHNR and CDR2 is FQNEAQ (reference sequence). DNA of the CDR3: TGTGCCAGCGGATTACTAGCGGAACAAACAGATACGCAGTATTTT. Translated, it gives CASGLLAEQTDTQYF.

This clonotype was picked up many times. The chain employs TRBV9 and TRBJ2-3; no reliable D call. The V end was cut by 0 bases, the J end by 2 bases, with 10 bases between. The CDR3 runs 15 residues. The germline CDR1 and CDR2 sequences are SGDLS and YYNGEE. Written as DNA, the CDR3 is TGTGCCAGCAGCGTAGGGTTAGCCTACACAGATACGCAGTATTTT. Translated: CASSVGLAYTDTQYF.

The chain carries TRBV7-3 and TRBJ2-2; D tentatively reads TRBD1 or TRBD2 (5 bases each). The CDR3 spans 16 residues. V dropped 1 base and J dropped 6 bases, with 15 bases sitting between them. Germline-derived CDR1 and CDR2 are SGHTA and FQGTGA. The DNA of the CDR3 is TGTGCCAGCAGCTTAAGGGACCCCCTATTCTCCGGGGAGCTGTTTTTT. Protein: CASSLRDPLFSGELFF.

This clonotype was recorded a few times. This rearrangement joins TRBV20-1 to TRBJ1-5; tentative D call: TRBD1 (6 bases). V lost 5 bases, J lost 0 bases, and 17 bases lay in between. The CDR3 is 16 residues long. From germline, CDR1 is DFQATT and CDR2 SNEGSKA (reference sequence). CDR3 amino acids: CSAGTLASYSNQPQHF. CDR3 bases: TGCAGTGCTGGGACATTGGCCAGTTATAGCAATCAGCCCCAGCATTTT.

This chain joins TRBV29-1 and TRBJ2-2; D is unresolved. Germline V gene lookup returns CDR1 SQVTM and CDR2 ANQGSEA. This CDR3 contains 11 residues. V lost 5 bases and J lost 6, with 7 bases in between. The CDR3 sequence: CSVKGSGELFF. The CDR3, as DNA: TGCAGCGTTAAAGGCTCCGGGGAGCTGTTTTTT.

Only a few counts were recorded for this clonotype. The chain couples TRBV6-2 or TRBV6-3 to TRBJ1-1; no firm D call. There are 14 residues in the CDR3. The V and J ends lost 5 bases and 1 base respectively, with 11 bases between them. Per germline, CDR1 MNHEY and CDR2 SVGEGT. The CDR3 spells CASSRTRANTEAFF. The CDR3 nucleotides are TGTGCCAGCAGTCGAACACGGGCGAACACTGAAGCTTTCTTT.

This clonotype has a count of ten or more. J is TRBJ2-2 and V is TRBV5-1; no clear D. Deletions cut 8 bases from V and 1 base from J, with 6 bases between. CDR1 and CDR2 (germline): SGHRS, YFSETQ. The CDR3 spans 12 residues. Here the CDR3 reads CASVGNTGELFF. Here the CDR3 DNA reads TGCGCCAGTGTTGGGAACACCGGGGAGCTGTTTTTT.

Ten or more counts support this clonotype. This chain links TRBV20-1 with TRBJ1-4; no clear D gene. Germline V lookup: CDR1 DFQATT, CDR2 SNEGSKA (reference sequence). Trimming took off 3 bases at V and 7 bases at J, with 12 bases between the two ends. This CDR3 comprises 13 residues. The CDR3 DNA reads as TGCAGTGCTAGTGCTCAAGGTAGTGAAAAACTGTTTTTT. Its protein product is CSASAQGSEKLFF.

This clonotype was seen repeatedly, ten times or more. This chain joins TRBV20-1 and TRBJ1-1; 8 nucleotides line up with TRBD1. Germline CDR1 reads DFQATT; CDR2 reads SNEGSKA (reference sequence). This CDR3 comprises 14 residues. Unmatched junction bases numbered 8, after V lost 2 bases and J lost 6 bases. The DNA for the CDR3 is TGCAGTGCTAGAAATCAGGGGGCCTCGGCTGAAGCTTTCTTT. This gives the protein CSARNQGASAEAFF.

This clonotype came up many times. The rearrangement joins TRBV2 to TRBJ1-3, with 8 bases matching TRBD1. The CDR3 has 15 amino acids. After removal of 6 bases from V and 0 bases from J, the junction contained 4 bases not matched to a gene. Germline CDR1 SNHLY, CDR2 FYNNEI. In DNA form, the CDR3 reads TGTGCCAGCAGGGACAGGGAGAGCTCTGGAAACACCATATATTTT. Translation gives CASRDRESSGNTIYF.